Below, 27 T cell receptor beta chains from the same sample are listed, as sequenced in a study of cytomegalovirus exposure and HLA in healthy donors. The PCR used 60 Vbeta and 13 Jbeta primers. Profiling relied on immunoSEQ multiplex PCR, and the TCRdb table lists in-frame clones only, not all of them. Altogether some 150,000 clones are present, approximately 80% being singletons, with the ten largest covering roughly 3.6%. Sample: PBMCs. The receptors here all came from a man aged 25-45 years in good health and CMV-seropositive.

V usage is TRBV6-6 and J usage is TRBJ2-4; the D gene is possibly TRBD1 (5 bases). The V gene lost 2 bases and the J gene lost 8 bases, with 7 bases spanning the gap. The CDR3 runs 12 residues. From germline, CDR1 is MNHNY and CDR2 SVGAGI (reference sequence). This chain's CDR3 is CASSYRGDIQYF. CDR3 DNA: TGTGCCAGCAGTTACAGGGGTGACATTCAGTACTTC.

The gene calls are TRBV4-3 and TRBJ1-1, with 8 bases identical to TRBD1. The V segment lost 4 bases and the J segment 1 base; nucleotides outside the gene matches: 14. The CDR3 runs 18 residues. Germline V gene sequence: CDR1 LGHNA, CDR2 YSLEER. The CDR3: CASSLRERTGMKNTEAFF. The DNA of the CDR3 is TGCGCCAGCAGCCTCCGGGAACGGACAGGGATGAAGAACACTGAAGCTTTCTTT.

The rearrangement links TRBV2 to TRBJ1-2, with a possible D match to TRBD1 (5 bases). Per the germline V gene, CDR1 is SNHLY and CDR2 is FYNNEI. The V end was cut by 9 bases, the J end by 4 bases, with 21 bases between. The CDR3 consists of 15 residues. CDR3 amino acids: CASHPRRQSPYGYTF. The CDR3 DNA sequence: TGTGCCAGTCATCCCCGGAGACAGAGCCCCTATGGCTACACCTTC. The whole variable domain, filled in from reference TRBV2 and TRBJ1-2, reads EPEVTQTPSHQVTQMGQEVILRCVPISNHLYFYWYRQILGQKVEFLVSFYNNEISEKSEIFDDQFSVERPDGSNFTLKIRSTKLEDSAMYFCASHPRRQSPYGYTFGSGTRLTVV.

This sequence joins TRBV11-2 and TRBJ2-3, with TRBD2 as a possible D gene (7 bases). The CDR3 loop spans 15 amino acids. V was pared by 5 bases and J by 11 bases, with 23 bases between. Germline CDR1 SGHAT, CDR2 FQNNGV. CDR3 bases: TGTGCCAGCAGCCCTAAAAATAAGGGGGGGCCAGAGCAGTATTTT. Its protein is CASSPKNKGGPEQYF.

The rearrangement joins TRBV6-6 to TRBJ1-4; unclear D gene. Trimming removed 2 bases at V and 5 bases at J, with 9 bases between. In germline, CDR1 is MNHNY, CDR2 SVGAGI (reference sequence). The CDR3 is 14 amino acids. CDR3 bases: TGTGCCAGCAGTTACGAGCTGCAAAATGAAAAACTGTTTTTT. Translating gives CASSYELQNEKLFF.

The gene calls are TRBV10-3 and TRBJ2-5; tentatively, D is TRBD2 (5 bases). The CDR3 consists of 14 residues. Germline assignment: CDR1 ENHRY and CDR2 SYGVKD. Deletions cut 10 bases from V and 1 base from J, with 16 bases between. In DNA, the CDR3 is TGTGCCACCTCTCGGGATAGGCTCCAAGAGACCCAGTACTTC. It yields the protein CATSRDRLQETQYF.

The CDR3 DNA is TGTGCCAGCAGCTTTGACAGGGGATGGGAGCAGTACTTC. It yields the protein CASSFDRGWEQYF. The V and J genes are TRBV7-3 and TRBJ2-7, with 8 positions matching TRBD1. J gave up 7 bases and V 3 bases, and 5 bases lay outside the gene matches. This CDR3 is built from 13 residues. The V gene's germline CDR1 is SGHTA and CDR2 FQGTGA.

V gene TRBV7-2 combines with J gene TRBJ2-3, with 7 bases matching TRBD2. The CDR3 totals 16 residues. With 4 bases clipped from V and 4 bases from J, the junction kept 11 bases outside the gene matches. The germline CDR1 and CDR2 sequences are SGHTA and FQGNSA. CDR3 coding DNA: TGTGCCAGCAGCTCGCCCGGGACGGGGGGACCAGATACGCAGTATTTT. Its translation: CASSSPGTGGPDTQYF.

The CDR3 bases are TGTGCCAGCAGCTTGGAGACTAGCGGGGAAGAGACCCAGTACTTC. It yields the protein CASSLETSGEETQYF. The chain employs TRBV5-4 and TRBJ2-5, with 11 bases aligning to TRBD2. V was pared by 0 bases and J by 3 bases, with 1 base of the junction left unmatched. Looked up from germline, CDR1 is SGHNT and CDR2 is YYREEE (reference sequence). The CDR3 is 15 residues long. The entire variable domain, with the rest obtained from reference TRBV5-4 and TRBJ2-5, is as follows: ETGVTQSPTHLIKTRGQQVTLRCSSQSGHNTVSWYQQALGQGPQFIFQYYREEENGRGNFPPRFSGLQFPNYSSELNVNALELDDSALYLCASSLETSGEETQYFGPGTRLLVL.

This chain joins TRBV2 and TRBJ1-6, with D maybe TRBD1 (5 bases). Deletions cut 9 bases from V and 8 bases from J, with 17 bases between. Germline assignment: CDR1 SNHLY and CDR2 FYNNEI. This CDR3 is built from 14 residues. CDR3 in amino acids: CARGGDGLHSPLHF. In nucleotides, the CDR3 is TGTGCCAGGGGGGGTGACGGGCTTCATTCACCCCTCCACTTT.

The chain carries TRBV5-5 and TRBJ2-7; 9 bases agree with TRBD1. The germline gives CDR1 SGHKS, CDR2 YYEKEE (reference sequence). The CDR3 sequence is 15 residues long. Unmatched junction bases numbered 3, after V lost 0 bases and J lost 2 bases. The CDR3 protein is CASSLGDRATYEQYF. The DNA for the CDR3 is TGTGCCAGCAGCTTGGGGGACAGGGCCACCTACGAGCAGTACTTC.

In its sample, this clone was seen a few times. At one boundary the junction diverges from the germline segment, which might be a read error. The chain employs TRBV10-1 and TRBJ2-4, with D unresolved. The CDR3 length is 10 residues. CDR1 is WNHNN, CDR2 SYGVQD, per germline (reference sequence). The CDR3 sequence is CASSDTTRNF. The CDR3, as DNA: TGCGCCAGCAGTGATACAACCAGGAACTTC.

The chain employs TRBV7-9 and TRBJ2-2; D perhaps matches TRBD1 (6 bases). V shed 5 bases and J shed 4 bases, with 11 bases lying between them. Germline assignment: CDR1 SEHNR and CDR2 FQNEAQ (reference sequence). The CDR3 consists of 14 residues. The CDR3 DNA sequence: TGTGCCAGCAGCCGAGGGGGAGCCACCGGGGAGCTGTTTTTT. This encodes CASSRGGATGELFF.

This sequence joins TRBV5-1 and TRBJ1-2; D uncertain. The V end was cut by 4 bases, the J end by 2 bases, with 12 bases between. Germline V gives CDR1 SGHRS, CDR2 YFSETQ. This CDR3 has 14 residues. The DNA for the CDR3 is TGCGCCAGCAGCCCGTCGACATTCAACTATGGCTACACCTTC. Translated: CASSPSTFNYGYTF. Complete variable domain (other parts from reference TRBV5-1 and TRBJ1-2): KAGVTQTPRYLIKTRGQQVTLSCSPISGHRSVSWYQQTPGQGLQFLFEYFSETQRNKGNFPGRFSGRQFSNSRSEMNVSTLELGDSALYLCASSPSTFNYGYTFGSGTRLTVV.

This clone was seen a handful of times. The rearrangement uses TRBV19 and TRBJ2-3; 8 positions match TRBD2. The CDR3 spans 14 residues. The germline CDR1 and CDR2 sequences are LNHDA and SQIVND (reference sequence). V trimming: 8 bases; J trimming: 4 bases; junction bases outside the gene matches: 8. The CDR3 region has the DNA TGTGCCAGTTACGGGGGGGCCACGGCAGATACGCAGTATTTT. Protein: CASYGGATADTQYF. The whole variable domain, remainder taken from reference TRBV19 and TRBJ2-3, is DGGITQSPKYLFRKEGQNVTLSCEQNLNHDAMYWYRQDPGQGLRLIYYSQIVNDFQKGDIAEGYSVSREKKESFPLTVTSAQKNPTAFYLCASYGGATADTQYFGPGTRLTVL.

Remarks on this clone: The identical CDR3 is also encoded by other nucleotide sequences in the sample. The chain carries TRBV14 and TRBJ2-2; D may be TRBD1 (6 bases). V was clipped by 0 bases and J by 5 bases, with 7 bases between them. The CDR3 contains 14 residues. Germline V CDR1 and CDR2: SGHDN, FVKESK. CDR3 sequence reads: CASSQDRGTGELFF. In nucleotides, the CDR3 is TGTGCCAGCAGCCAAGATAGGGGGACCGGGGAGCTGTTTTTT.

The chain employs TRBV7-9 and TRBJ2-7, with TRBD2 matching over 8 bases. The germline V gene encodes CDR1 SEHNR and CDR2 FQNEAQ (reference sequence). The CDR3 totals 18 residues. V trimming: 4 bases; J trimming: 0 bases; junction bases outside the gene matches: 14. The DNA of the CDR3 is TGTGCCAGCAGCTCCCGGGGGGGGACGGGCTATAGCTCCTACGAGCAGTACTTC. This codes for CASSSRGGTGYSSYEQYF.

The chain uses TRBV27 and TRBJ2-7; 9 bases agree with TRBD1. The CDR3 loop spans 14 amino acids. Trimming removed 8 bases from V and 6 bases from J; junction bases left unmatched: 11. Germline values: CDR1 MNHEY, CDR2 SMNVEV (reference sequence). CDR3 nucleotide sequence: TGTGCCAGCGGCCCAGGGACAGGGAAGGGCGAGCAGTACTTC. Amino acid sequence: CASGPGTGKGEQYF.

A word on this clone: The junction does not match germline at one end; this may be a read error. CDR3 sequence (DNA): TGCAGCGTTGTAGGACAGATGAACACTCAAGCTTTCTTT. This gives the protein CSVVGQMNTQAFF. The chain joins TRBV29-1 to TRBJ1-1, with a possible D match to TRBD1 (6 bases). The CDR3 contains 13 residues. CDR1 is SQVTM and CDR2 is ANQGSEA in the germline V gene.

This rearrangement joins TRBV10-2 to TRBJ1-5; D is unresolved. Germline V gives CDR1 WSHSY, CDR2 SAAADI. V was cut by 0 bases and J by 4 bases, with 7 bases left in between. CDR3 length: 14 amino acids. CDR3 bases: TGCGCCAGCAGTGAGTCCGGGTCGAATCAGCCCCAGCATTTT. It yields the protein CASSESGSNQPQHF.

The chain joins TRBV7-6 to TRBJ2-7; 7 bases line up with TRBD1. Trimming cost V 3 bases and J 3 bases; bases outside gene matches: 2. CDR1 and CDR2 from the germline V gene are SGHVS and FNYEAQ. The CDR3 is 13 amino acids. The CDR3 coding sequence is TGTGCCAGCAGCTTGGGACAGTACTACGAGCAGTACTTC. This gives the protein CASSLGQYYEQYF.

The CDR3 is CASSVRGPDTQYF. The CDR3 DNA follows: TGTGCCAGCAGCGTAAGGGGGCCGGATACGCAGTATTTT. This chain joins TRBV7-3 and TRBJ2-3; TRBD1 aligns across 7 bases. The CDR3 spans 13 residues. CDR1 and CDR2 (germline): SGHTA, FQGTGA. V was pared by 5 bases and J by 6 bases, with 5 bases of the junction left unmatched.

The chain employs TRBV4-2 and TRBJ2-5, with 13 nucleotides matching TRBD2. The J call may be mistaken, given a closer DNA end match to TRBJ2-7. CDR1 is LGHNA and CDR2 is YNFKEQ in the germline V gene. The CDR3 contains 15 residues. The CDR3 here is CASRTSGGMVYEQYF. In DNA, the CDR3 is TGTGCCAGCAGGACTAGCGGGGGGATGGTCTACGAGCAGTACTTC.

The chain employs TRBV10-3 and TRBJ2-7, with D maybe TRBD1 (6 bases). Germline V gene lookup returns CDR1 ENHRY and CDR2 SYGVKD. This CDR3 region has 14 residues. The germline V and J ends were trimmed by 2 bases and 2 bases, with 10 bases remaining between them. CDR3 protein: CAISEPDRTYEQYF. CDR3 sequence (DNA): TGTGCCATCAGTGAGCCGGACAGAACCTACGAGCAGTACTTC.

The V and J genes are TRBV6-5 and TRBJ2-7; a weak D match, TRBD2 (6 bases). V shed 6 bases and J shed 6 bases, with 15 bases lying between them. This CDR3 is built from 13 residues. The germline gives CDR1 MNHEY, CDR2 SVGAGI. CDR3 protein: CASSPTGESEQYF. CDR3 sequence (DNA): TGTGCCAGCAGCCCAACGGGGGAATCCGAGCAGTACTTC.

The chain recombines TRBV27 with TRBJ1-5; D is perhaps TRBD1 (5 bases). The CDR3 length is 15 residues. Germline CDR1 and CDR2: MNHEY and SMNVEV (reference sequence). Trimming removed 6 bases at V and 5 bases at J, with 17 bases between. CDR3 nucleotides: TGTGCCAGCAGCCCAGCGGGGGGGGTCTATCAGCCCCAGCATTTT. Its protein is CASSPAGGVYQPQHF.

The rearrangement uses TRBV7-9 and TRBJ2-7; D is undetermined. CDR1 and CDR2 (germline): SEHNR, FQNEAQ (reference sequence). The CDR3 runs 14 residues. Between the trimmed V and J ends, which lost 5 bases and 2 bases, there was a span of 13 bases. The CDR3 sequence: CASSKSEVAYEQYF. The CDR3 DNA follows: TGTGCCAGCAGCAAAAGCGAGGTAGCCTACGAGCAGTACTTC.